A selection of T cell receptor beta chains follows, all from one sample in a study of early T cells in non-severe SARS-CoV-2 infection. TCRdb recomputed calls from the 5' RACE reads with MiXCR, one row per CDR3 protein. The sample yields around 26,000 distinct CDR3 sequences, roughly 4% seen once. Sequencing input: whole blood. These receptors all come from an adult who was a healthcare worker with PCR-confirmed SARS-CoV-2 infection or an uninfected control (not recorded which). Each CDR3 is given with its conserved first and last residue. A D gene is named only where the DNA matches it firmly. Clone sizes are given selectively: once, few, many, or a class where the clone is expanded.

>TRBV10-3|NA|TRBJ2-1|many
CAISERGQPNEQFF
TGTGCCATCAGTGAAAGGGGACAACCGAATGAGCAGTTCTTC
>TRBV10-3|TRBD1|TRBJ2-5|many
CAISPGQLQETQYF
TGTGCCATCAGCCCGGGACAGCTTCAAGAGACCCAGTACTTC
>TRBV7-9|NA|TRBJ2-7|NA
CASSYSGFEQYF
TGTGCCAGCAGCTACAGTGGGTTCGAGCAGTACTTC
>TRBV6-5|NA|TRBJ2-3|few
CASRMTVTSTDTQYF
TGTGCCAGCAGGATGACAGTCACTAGCACAGATACGCAGTATTTT
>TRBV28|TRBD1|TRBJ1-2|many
CASSFTGQGAKGYTF
TGTGCCAGCAGTTTTACGGGACAGGGGGCGAAGGGCTACACCTTC
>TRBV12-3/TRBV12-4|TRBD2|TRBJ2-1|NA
CASSRTSAHEQFF
TGTGCCAGCAGTCGAACTAGCGCTCATGAGCAGTTCTTC
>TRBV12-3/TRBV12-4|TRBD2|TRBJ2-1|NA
CASSLTAGDYNEQFF
TGTGCCAGCAGTTTGACAGCGGGAGATTACAATGAGCAGTTCTTC
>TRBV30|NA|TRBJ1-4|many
CAWAPLQEKLFF
TGTGCCTGGGCACCACTACAAGAAAAACTGTTTTTT
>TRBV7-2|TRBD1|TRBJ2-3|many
CASSGPGQGTDTQYF
TGTGCCAGCAGCGGCCCGGGACAGGGAACAGATACGCAGTATTTT
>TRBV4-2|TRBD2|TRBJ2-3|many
CASSQVAGSLTDTQYF
TGTGCCAGCAGCCAAGTAGCGGGAAGTCTGACAGATACGCAGTATTTT
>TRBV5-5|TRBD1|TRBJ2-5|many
CASSWGDRGMGETQYF
TGTGCCAGCAGCTGGGGAGACAGGGGTATGGGAGAGACCCAGTACTTC
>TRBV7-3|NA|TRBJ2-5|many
CASSLTHSTGRKETQYF
TGTGCCAGCAGCTTAACCCATTCGACAGGGAGGAAAGAGACCCAGTACTTC
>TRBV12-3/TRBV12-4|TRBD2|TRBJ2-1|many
CASSPGSSGTNEQFF
TGTGCCAGCAGCCCAGGATCTAGCGGGACCAATGAGCAGTTCTTC
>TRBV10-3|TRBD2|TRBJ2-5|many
CAIRPGLAGETQYF
TGTGCCATCAGGCCGGGACTAGCCGGTGAGACCCAGTACTTC
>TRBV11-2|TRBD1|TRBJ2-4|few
CASSPRGGQGQNIQYF
TGTGCCAGCAGTCCAAGGGGGGGACAGGGGCAAAACATTCAGTACTTC
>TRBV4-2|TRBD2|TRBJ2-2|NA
CASSPRLAGATGELFF
TGTGCCAGCAGCCCCCGACTAGCGGGAGCCACCGGGGAGCTGTTTTTT
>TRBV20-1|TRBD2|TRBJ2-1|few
CSADQLAGGYNEQFF
TGCAGTGCGGACCAACTAGCGGGAGGCTACAATGAGCAGTTCTTC
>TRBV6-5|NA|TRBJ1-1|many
CASSYLFDENTEAFF
TGTGCCAGCAGTTACCTCTTTGATGAGAACACTGAAGCTTTCTTT
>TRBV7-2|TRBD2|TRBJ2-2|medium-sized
CASSPRASGRPNTGELFF
TGTGCCAGCAGCCCCAGGGCTAGCGGGAGGCCGAACACCGGGGAGCTGTTTTTT
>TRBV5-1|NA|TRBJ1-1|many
CASSSEMNTEAFF
TGCGCCAGCAGCTCAGAAATGAACACTGAAGCTTTCTTT
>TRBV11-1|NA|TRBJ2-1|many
CATSADSVYNEQFF
TGTGCCACTTCGGCGGACAGCGTATACAATGAGCAGTTCTTC
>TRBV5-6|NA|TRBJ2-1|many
CASSSLQRAYNEQFF
TGTGCCAGCAGCTCGTTGCAGCGGGCCTACAATGAGCAGTTCTTC
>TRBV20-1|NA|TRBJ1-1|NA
CSASVGGTEAFF
TGCAGTGCTAGCGTCGGGGGGACTGAAGCTTTCTTT
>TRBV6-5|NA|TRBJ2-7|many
CASTDGSYEQYF
TGTGCCAGCACGGACGGATCCTACGAGCAGTACTTC
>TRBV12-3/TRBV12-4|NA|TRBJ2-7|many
CASSLRGLDEQYF
TGTGCCAGCAGTCTCCGAGGACTGGACGAGCAGTACTTC